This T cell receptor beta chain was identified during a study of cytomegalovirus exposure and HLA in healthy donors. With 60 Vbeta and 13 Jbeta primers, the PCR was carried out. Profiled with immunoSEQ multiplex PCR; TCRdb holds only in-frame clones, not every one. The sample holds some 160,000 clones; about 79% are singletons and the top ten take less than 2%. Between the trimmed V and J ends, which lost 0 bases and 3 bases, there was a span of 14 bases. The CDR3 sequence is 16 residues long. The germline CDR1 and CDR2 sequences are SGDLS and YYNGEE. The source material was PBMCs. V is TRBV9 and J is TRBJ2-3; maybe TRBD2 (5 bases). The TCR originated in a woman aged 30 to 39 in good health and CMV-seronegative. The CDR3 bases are TGTGCCAGCAGCGTAGGCGGCCGCCGAGGGACAGATACGCAGTATTTT. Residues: CASSVGGRRGTDTQYF. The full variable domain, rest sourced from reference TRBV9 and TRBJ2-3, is DSGVTQTPKHLITATGQRVTLRCSPRSGDLSVYWYQQSLDQGLQFLIQYYNGEERAKGNILERFSAQQFPDLHSELNLSSLELGDSALYFCASSVGGRRGTDTQYFGPGTRLTVL.